This is a list of T cell receptor beta chains from one sample in a study of blood T cell repertoires in COVID-19. Only in-frame clones appear in the TCRdb table, and some are missing; sequencing was by immunoSEQ multiplex PCR. The sample yields under 60,000 clones, approximately 80% seen once. Material: peripheral blood. The receptors were gathered from a human donor with active or convalescent COVID-19. The donor label of this sample is uncertain. The conserved cysteine and the conserved F or W are not part of the CDR3 here. Each record gives: V gene, CDR3 protein.

TRBV2	ASTEAGNPQETQY
TRBV10-1	ASSSSGGETQY
TRBV19	ASSNHIPGLRPYEQY
TRBV19	ASSSPAGLYEQF
TRBV30	AFSGSLSGTDTQY
TRBV6-1	ASSDKIPGQGSYEQY
TRBV19	ASSTRTGGDGYT
TRBV29-1	SVRTGAMNTEAF
TRBV18	ASSQTGPQETQY
TRBV11-3	ASSFWSDRAYSGANVLT
TRBV19	ASSVLAAQETQY
TRBV3-1/TRBV3-2	ASSQDLMREQY
TRBV24-1	ATSALTIGQGDYNEQF
TRBV6-1	ASSSQGYGNTIY
TRBV9	ASSVAIGLSGANVLT
TRBV6-5	ASSYLRDTSYEQY
TRBV4-1	ASSPTGYTDTQY
TRBV9	ASSVESTAGLPGNTIY
TRBV19	ASSIDDRGPRRGYT
TRBV30	AWRRGTSTYNEQF
TRBV19	ASSILAGDNQPQH
TRBV25-1	ASSATGLAGLFMTQY
TRBV7-8	ASSGGQRGEAF
TRBV5-1	ASSSTGGRNEKLF
TRBV30	AWSVGGGGSNQPQH
TRBV12-5	ASGFPGQAGELF
TRBV19	ASTIRGSPGELF
TRBV7-9	ASRPTGTSGPSSYNEQF